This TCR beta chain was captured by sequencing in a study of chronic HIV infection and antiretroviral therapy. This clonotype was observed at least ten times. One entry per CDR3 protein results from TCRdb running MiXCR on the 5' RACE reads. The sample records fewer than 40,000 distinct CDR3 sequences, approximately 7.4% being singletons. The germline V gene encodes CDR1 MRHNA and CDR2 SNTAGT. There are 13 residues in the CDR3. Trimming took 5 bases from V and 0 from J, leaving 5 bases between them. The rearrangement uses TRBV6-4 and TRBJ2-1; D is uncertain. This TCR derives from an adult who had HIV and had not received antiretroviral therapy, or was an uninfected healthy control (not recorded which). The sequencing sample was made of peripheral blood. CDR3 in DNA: TGTGCCAGCAGTTCTAGCTCCTACAATGAGCAGTTCTTC. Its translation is CASSSSSYNEQFF.